One and the same sample provided the 2 T cell receptor beta chains below, sequenced in a study of cytomegalovirus exposure and HLA in healthy donors. The primer mix had 60 Vbeta and 13 Jbeta primers. Profiling relied on immunoSEQ multiplex PCR, and the TCRdb table lists in-frame clones only, not all of them. The table includes around 150,000 clones, 65% to 80% detected once. The sequenced sample consisted of PBMCs. The receptors stem from a middle-aged woman in good health and CMV-seronegative.

The chain recombines TRBV6-6 with TRBJ1-3; 7 nucleotides align to TRBD1. With 5 bases clipped from V and 4 bases from J, the junction kept 11 bases outside the gene matches. Germline CDR1 and CDR2: MNHNY and SVGAGI (reference sequence). The CDR3 totals 16 residues. The CDR3 DNA is TGTGCCAGCAGTAACCCGGGACAGAACTTGGGAAACACCATATATTTT. The encoded protein is CASSNPGQNLGNTIYF.

This chain connects TRBV30 to TRBJ1-4, with 10 bases aligning to TRBD1. Germline V CDR1 and CDR2: GTSNPN, SVGIG (reference sequence). V gave up 4 bases and J gave up 5 bases; unmatched junction bases: 13. The CDR3 length is 17 residues. The CDR3 is CAWKDPRTGGGNEKLFF. The CDR3 bases are TGTGCCTGGAAGGACCCCCGGACAGGGGGAGGGAATGAAAAACTGTTTTTT.